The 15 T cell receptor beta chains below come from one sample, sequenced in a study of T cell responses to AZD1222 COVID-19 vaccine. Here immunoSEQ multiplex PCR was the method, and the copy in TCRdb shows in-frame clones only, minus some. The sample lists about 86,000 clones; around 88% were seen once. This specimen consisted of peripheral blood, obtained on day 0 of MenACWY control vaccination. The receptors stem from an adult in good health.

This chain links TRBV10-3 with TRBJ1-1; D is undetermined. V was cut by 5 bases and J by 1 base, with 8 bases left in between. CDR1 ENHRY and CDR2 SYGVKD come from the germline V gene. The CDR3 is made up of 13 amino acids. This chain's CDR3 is CAISKDGNTEAFF. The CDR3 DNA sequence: TGTGCCATCAGTAAAGACGGGAACACTGAAGCTTTCTTT.

The CDR3 protein is CASSPLGRDTDTQYF. The CDR3 DNA reads TGTGCCAGCAGTCCACTCGGCCGAGACACAGATACGCAGTATTTT. V usage is TRBV28 and J usage is TRBJ2-3, with D unresolved. V lost 5 bases and J 2 bases, leaving 14 bases between the germline ends. This CDR3 has 15 residues. The germline V gene has CDR1 MDHEN and CDR2 SYDVKM. The full variable domain, completed using reference TRBV28 and TRBJ2-3, is DVKVTQSSRYLVKRTGEKVFLECVQDMDHENMFWYRQDPGLGLRLIYFSYDVKMKEKGDIPEGYSVSREKKERFSLILESASTNQTSMYLCASSPLGRDTDTQYFGPGTRLTVL.

In nucleotides, the CDR3 is TGTGCCAGCAGCGAGGGGCTAGCGGAGGCGAGCACAGATACGCAGTATTTT. Its protein product is CASSEGLAEASTDTQYF. The gene calls are TRBV5-4 and TRBJ2-3, with TRBD2 identical over 7 bases. Unmatched junction bases numbered 11, after V lost 4 bases and J lost 0 bases. The CDR3 consists of 17 residues. CDR1 is SGHNT and CDR2 is YYREEE in the germline V gene (reference sequence).

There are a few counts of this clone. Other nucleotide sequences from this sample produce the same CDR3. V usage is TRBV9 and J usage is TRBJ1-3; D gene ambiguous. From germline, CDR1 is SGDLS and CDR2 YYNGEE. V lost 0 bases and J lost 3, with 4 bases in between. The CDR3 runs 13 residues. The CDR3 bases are TGTGCCAGCAGCGTAGGGGATGGAAACACCATATATTTT. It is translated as CASSVGDGNTIYF.

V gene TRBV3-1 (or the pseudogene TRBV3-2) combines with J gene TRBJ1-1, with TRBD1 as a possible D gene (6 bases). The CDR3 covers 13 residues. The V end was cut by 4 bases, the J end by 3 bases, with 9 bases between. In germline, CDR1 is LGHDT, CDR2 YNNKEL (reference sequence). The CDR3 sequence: CASSPSGDTEAFF. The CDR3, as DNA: TGTGCCAGCAGCCCTTCAGGGGACACTGAAGCTTTCTTT.

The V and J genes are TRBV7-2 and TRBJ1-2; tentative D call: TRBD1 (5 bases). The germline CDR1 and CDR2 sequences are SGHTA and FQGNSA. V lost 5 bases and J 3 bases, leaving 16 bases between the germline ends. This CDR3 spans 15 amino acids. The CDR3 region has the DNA TGTGCCAGCAGCCCGACGGATGGCAGGGACTATGGCTACACCTTC. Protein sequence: CASSPTDGRDYGYTF.

The CDR3 spells CASSLMPGSTDTQYF. Here the CDR3 DNA reads TGCGCCAGCAGCTTGATGCCAGGGAGCACAGATACGCAGTATTTT. The V call is TRBV5-1, the J call TRBJ2-3; tentatively, D is TRBD1 (5 bases). V lost 1 base, J lost 0 bases, and 9 bases lay in between. The CDR3 extends over 15 amino acids. The germline gives CDR1 SGHRS, CDR2 YFSETQ.

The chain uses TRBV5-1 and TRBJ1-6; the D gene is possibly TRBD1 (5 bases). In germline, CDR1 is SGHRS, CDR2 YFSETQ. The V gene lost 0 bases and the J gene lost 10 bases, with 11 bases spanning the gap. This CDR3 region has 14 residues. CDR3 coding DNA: TGCGCCAGCAGCTTGGATGTGGGGGTCTCACCCCTCCACTTT. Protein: CASSLDVGVSPLHF.

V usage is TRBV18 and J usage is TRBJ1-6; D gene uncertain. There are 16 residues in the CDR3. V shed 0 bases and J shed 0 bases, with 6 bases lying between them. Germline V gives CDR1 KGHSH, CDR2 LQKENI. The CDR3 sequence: CASSPPKSSYNSPLHF. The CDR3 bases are TGTGCCAGCTCACCACCTAAAAGCTCCTATAATTCACCCCTCCACTTT.

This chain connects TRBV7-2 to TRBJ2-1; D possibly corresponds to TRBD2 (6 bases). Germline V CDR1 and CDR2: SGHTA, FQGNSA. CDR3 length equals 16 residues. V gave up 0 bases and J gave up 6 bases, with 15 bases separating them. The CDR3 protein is CASSLAVALAANEQFF. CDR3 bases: TGTGCCAGCAGCTTAGCGGTGGCGTTAGCGGCCAATGAGCAGTTCTTC. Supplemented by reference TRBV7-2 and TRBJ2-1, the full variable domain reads GAGVSQSPSNKVTEKGKDVELRCDPISGHTALYWYRQSLGQGLEFLIYFQGNSAPDKSGLPSDRFSAERTGGSVSTLTIQRTQQEDSAVYLCASSLAVALAANEQFFGPGTRLTVL.

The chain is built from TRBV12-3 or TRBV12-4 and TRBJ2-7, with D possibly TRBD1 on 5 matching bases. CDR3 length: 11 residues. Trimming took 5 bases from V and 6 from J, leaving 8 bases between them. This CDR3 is CASSQGLEQYF. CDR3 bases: TGTGCCAGCAGTCAGGGCCTCGAGCAGTACTTC.

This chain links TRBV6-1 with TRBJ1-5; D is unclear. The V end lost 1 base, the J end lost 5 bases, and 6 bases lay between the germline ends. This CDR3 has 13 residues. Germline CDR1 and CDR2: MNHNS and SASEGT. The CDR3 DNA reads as TGTGCCAGCAGTGAAGGACCTCATCAGCCCCAGCATTTT. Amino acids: CASSEGPHQPQHF.

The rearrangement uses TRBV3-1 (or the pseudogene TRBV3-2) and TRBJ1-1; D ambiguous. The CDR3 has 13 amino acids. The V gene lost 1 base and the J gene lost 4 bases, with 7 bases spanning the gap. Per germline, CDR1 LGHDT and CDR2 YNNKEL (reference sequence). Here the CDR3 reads CASSQATATEAFF. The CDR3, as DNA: TGTGCCAGCAGCCAAGCGACGGCCACTGAAGCTTTCTTT.

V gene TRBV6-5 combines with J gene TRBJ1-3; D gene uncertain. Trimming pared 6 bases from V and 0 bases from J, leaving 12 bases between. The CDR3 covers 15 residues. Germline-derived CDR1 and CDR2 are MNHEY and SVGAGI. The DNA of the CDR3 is TGTGCCAGCAGGGACTCGACGGGCTCTGGAAACACCATATATTTT. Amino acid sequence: CASRDSTGSGNTIYF.

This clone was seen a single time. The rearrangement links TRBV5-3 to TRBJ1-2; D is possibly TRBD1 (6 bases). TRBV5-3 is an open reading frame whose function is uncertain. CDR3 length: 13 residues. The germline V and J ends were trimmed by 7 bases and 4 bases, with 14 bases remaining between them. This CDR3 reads CARVLQGPYGYTF. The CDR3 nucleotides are TGTGCCAGAGTGCTCCAGGGGCCCTATGGCTACACCTTC.